These T cell receptor beta chains were read from a single sample in a study of shared clonotypes between healthy human individuals. Profiled with immunoSEQ multiplex PCR; TCRdb holds only in-frame clones, not every one. The sample includes about 2.4 million clones, approximately 94% of them seen just once. Sequencing used naive CD4+ T cells from PBMCs. The source is a man between 18 and 29 years old in good health. Some clones in this sample may be carry-over from other donors' samples. Both conserved end residues are part of each CDR3. Each record gives: J gene, V gene, clone size, D gene, CDR3 length, CDR3 DNA, CDR3 protein. The D gene is left open where the match is weak. Rows give clone size only sometimes, using once, few, many, or a class for an expanded clone.

j_gene: TRBJ1-4; v_gene: TRBV5-1; abundance: .; d_gene: .; len: 15; CDR3nt: TGCGCCAGCAAACTCACATCCCGGGGGGCGGAAAAACTGTTTTTT; CDR3aa: CASKLTSRGAEKLFF
j_gene: TRBJ2-1; v_gene: TRBV5-1; abundance: .; d_gene: TRBD2; len: 15; CDR3nt: TGCGCCAGCAGCGGGAGCGGGGCTCCCTACAATGAGCAGTTCTTC; CDR3aa: CASSGSGAPYNEQFF
j_gene: TRBJ1-2; v_gene: TRBV2; abundance: few; d_gene: .; len: 11; CDR3nt: TGTGCCAGCAGTGAGGGGACGGGCTACACCTTC; CDR3aa: CASSEGTGYTF
j_gene: TRBJ2-1; v_gene: TRBV10-3; abundance: .; d_gene: TRBD1; len: 14; CDR3nt: TGTGCCATCAGTGTGGACAGGATTTTCAATGAGCAGTTCTTC; CDR3aa: CAISVDRIFNEQFF
j_gene: TRBJ2-5; v_gene: TRBV4-3; abundance: .; d_gene: .; len: 13; CDR3nt: TGCGCCAGCAGCCAATCAGGGGTGGAGACCCAGTACTTC; CDR3aa: CASSQSGVETQYF
j_gene: TRBJ1-2; v_gene: TRBV28; abundance: .; d_gene: .; len: 13; CDR3nt: TGTGCCAGCAGTCCTTACAGGTGGGATGGCTACACCTTC; CDR3aa: CASSPYRWDGYTF
j_gene: TRBJ2-6; v_gene: TRBV5-4; abundance: .; d_gene: TRBD1; len: 16; CDR3nt: TGTGCCAGCACACCCACAGGGGTCTCTGGGGCCAACGTCCTGACTTTC; CDR3aa: CASTPTGVSGANVLTF
j_gene: TRBJ2-2; v_gene: TRBV7-3; abundance: .; d_gene: .; len: 13; CDR3nt: TGTGCCAGCAGCTTTTCAGCTGCCGGGGAGCTGTTTTTT; CDR3aa: CASSFSAAGELFF
j_gene: TRBJ2-1; v_gene: TRBV28; abundance: once; d_gene: .; len: 20; CDR3nt: TGTGCCAGCAGCCCGACCGGGACAAAGAACATCGTTCAATTGTACAATGAGCAGTTCTTC; CDR3aa: CASSPTGTKNIVQLYNEQFF
j_gene: TRBJ1-1; v_gene: TRBV11-1; abundance: .; d_gene: TRBD1; len: 15; CDR3nt: TGTGCCAGCAGCTTAGGACAGGGGAGGAACACTGAAGCTTTCTTT; CDR3aa: CASSLGQGRNTEAFF
j_gene: TRBJ2-3; v_gene: TRBV7-9; abundance: once; d_gene: .; len: 16; CDR3nt: TGTGCCAGCAGCTTAATGTTCGGGGGCTACACAGATACGCAGTATTTT; CDR3aa: CASSLMFGGYTDTQYF
j_gene: TRBJ2-4; v_gene: TRBV19; abundance: .; d_gene: TRBD1; len: 16; CDR3nt: TGTGCCAGTAGTCAAGGACAGGTACTAGCCAAAAACATTCAGTACTTC; CDR3aa: CASSQGQVLAKNIQYF
j_gene: TRBJ2-1; v_gene: TRBV12-5; abundance: .; d_gene: TRBD2; len: 11; CDR3nt: TGTGCTAGTGGTTCGGGACTAGGGCAGTTCTTC; CDR3aa: CASGSGLGQFF
j_gene: TRBJ2-1; v_gene: TRBV4-1; abundance: .; d_gene: .; len: 14; CDR3nt: TGCGCCAGCATGCAATCCAGGGCCGACAATGAGCAGTTCTTC; CDR3aa: CASMQSRADNEQFF
j_gene: TRBJ2-7; v_gene: TRBV11-1; abundance: .; d_gene: TRBD2; len: 13; CDR3nt: TGTGCCAGCAGCGATAGCGGGAGGACGGAGCAGTACTTC; CDR3aa: CASSDSGRTEQYF
j_gene: TRBJ2-7; v_gene: TRBV11-2; abundance: .; d_gene: TRBD2; len: 13; CDR3nt: TGTGCCACCAAGCGGGGGAGCTCCTACGAGCAGTACTTC; CDR3aa: CATKRGSSYEQYF
j_gene: TRBJ1-1; v_gene: TRBV6-5; abundance: .; d_gene: .; len: 16; CDR3nt: TGTGCCAGCAGTTACCGGCCGCAGGGCAAGAACACTGAAGCTTTCTTT; CDR3aa: CASSYRPQGKNTEAFF
j_gene: TRBJ1-2; v_gene: TRBV29-1; abundance: .; d_gene: .; len: 14; CDR3nt: TGCAGCTTCAGTCGGGGGGAGGCCACTGGTGGCTACACCTTC; CDR3aa: CSFSRGEATGGYTF
j_gene: TRBJ2-7; v_gene: TRBV28; abundance: .; d_gene: TRBD2; len: 13; CDR3nt: TGTGCCAGCAGTACTAGCGCCTCCTACGAGCAGTACTTC; CDR3aa: CASSTSASYEQYF
j_gene: TRBJ2-3; v_gene: TRBV28; abundance: .; d_gene: TRBD2; len: 16; CDR3nt: TGTGCCAGCAGTTTATGGAGCGGGAGGGGCACAGATACGCAGTATTTT; CDR3aa: CASSLWSGRGTDTQYF
j_gene: TRBJ2-2; v_gene: TRBV4-3; abundance: .; d_gene: .; len: 16; CDR3nt: TGCGCCAGCAGCCAGCGAGGAGCGCTGAACACCGGGGAGCTGTTTTTT; CDR3aa: CASSQRGALNTGELFF
j_gene: TRBJ2-7; v_gene: TRBV6-6; abundance: once; d_gene: .; len: 15; CDR3nt: TGTGCCAGCAGTTACGGGGGCGCAGAAGCCCACGAGCAGTACTTC; CDR3aa: CASSYGGAEAHEQYF
j_gene: TRBJ2-1; v_gene: TRBV5-1; abundance: .; d_gene: TRBD1; len: 15; CDR3nt: TGCGCCAGCAGCGCCGGACAGGGGGCTTACAATGAGCAGTTCTTC; CDR3aa: CASSAGQGAYNEQFF
j_gene: TRBJ1-5; v_gene: TRBV9; abundance: .; d_gene: TRBD1; len: 18; CDR3nt: TGTGCCAGCAGCGTACCTAAAAGGGGACAGGGGAAGAGGGAGCCCCAGCATTTT; CDR3aa: CASSVPKRGQGKREPQHF
j_gene: TRBJ2-1; v_gene: TRBV5-1; abundance: once; d_gene: .; len: 15; CDR3nt: TGCGCCAGCAGCTTGATTCCAAGTGACATCCATGAGCAGTTCTTC; CDR3aa: CASSLIPSDIHEQFF
j_gene: TRBJ2-7; v_gene: TRBV27; abundance: .; d_gene: .; len: 15; CDR3nt: TGTGCCAGCAGTCCCCGGACGGTGCAAAAGGACGAGCAGTACTTC; CDR3aa: CASSPRTVQKDEQYF
j_gene: TRBJ2-7; v_gene: TRBV4-3; abundance: .; d_gene: TRBD2; len: 18; CDR3nt: TGCGCCAGCAGCCAAGGAATACTAGCGGGAGGGGTCTCCTACGAGCAGTACTTC; CDR3aa: CASSQGILAGGVSYEQYF
j_gene: TRBJ1-2; v_gene: TRBV28; abundance: .; d_gene: .; len: 17; CDR3nt: TGTGCCAGCAGGCCCCTCGCTTTCCGGGTTCCGAACTATGGCTACACCTTC; CDR3aa: CASRPLAFRVPNYGYTF
j_gene: TRBJ2-7; v_gene: TRBV18; abundance: .; d_gene: TRBD1; len: 14; CDR3nt: TGTGCCAGCTCACCAAAACAGGGGGCTTACGAGCAGTACTTC; CDR3aa: CASSPKQGAYEQYF
j_gene: TRBJ1-2; v_gene: TRBV9; abundance: .; d_gene: .; len: 14; CDR3nt: TGTGCCAGCAGCCCAGGCGCAGGGGAGTATGGCTACACCTTC; CDR3aa: CASSPGAGEYGYTF
j_gene: TRBJ1-3; v_gene: TRBV18; abundance: .; d_gene: .; len: 13; CDR3nt: TGTGCCAACCCCCAACTGACAAGAAACACCATATATTTT; CDR3aa: CANPQLTRNTIYF
j_gene: TRBJ1-1; v_gene: TRBV5-1; abundance: .; d_gene: .; len: 13; CDR3nt: TGCGCCAGCAGCACCAACCGGGAAAGTGAAGCTTTCTTT; CDR3aa: CASSTNRESEAFF
j_gene: TRBJ2-5; v_gene: TRBV28; abundance: .; d_gene: .; len: 14; CDR3nt: TGTGCCAGCAGTTTATGGAGGGGGTCGAAGACCCAGTACTTC; CDR3aa: CASSLWRGSKTQYF
j_gene: TRBJ2-1; v_gene: TRBV27; abundance: once; d_gene: .; len: 12; CDR3nt: TGTGCCAGCAGTTCATGGGGCGACGAGCAGTTCTTC; CDR3aa: CASSSWGDEQFF
j_gene: TRBJ1-2; v_gene: TRBV6-4; abundance: .; d_gene: .; len: 12; CDR3nt: TGTGCCAGCAGTGACTTAGAAAATGGCTACACCTTC; CDR3aa: CASSDLENGYTF